Shown below are 25 T cell receptor beta chains from a single sample sequenced in a study of shared T cell receptors in the human thymus. Sequenced by immunoSEQ multiplex PCR; TCRdb stores in-frame clones only, minus some. The sample lists roughly 550,000 clones, around three quarters seen once, with about 0.012% in the top ten. The sample was also linked to a second study, of human thymus T cells.

The sample comprised thymocytes. The receptors here all came from a boy under two years old with a congenital heart defect.

As concerns this clone: A read error may produce the germline difference seen at one junction end. CDR3 DNA sequence: TGTGCCAGCATGGGGACGGGACAGCCAAGGGTGGACTTT. Amino acids: CASMGTGQPRVDF. The chain carries TRBV7-9 and TRBJ1-1; 7 bases agree with TRBD1. The germline gives CDR1 SEHNR, CDR2 FQNEAQ (reference sequence). This CDR3 comprises 13 residues. Looking up the rest from reference TRBV7-9 and TRBJ1-1 gives the full variable domain: DTGVSQNPRHKITKRGQNVTFRCDPISEHNRLYWYRQTLGQGPEFLTYFQNEAQLEKSRLLSDRFSAERPKGSFSTLEIQRTEQGDSAMYLCASMGTGQPRVDFGQGTRLTVV.

The chain employs TRBV25-1 and TRBJ2-7; 9 positions agree with TRBD1. The CDR3 covers 16 residues. Germline V gene lookup returns CDR1 MGHDK and CDR2 SYGVNS. V dropped 5 bases and J dropped 3; count of bases not matched to a gene: 11. CDR3 sequence (DNA): TGTGCCAGCAGTCCAAGCCGGGACAGGGCTCTCTACGAGCAGTACTTC. Protein: CASSPSRDRALYEQYF.

The V and J genes are TRBV6-5 and TRBJ2-4; 7 nucleotides match TRBD2. The CDR3 consists of 15 residues. Germline-derived CDR1 and CDR2 are MNHEY and SVGAGI. Trimming cost V 0 bases and J 5 bases; bases outside gene matches: 4. CDR3 residues: CASSYSGGGENIQYF. CDR3 bases: TGTGCCAGCAGTTACTCCGGGGGAGGGGAAAACATTCAGTACTTC.

J is TRBJ2-7 and V is TRBV15, with 7 bases fitting TRBD2. CDR3 length: 17 amino acids. Losses at the gene ends were 0 bases for V and 2 bases for J; bases not matched to a gene: 10. CDR1 is LNHNV and CDR2 is YYDKDF in the germline V gene (reference sequence). The CDR3 spells CATSRDLGLAATYEQYF. The CDR3 DNA follows: TGTGCCACCAGCAGAGATCTGGGGCTAGCGGCTACCTACGAGCAGTACTTC.

The chain employs TRBV19 and TRBJ1-1, with D maybe TRBD1 (6 bases). The CDR3 extends over 12 amino acids. Trimming removed 6 bases at V and 8 bases at J, with 13 bases between. Germline-derived CDR1 and CDR2 are LNHDA and SQIVND (reference sequence). The CDR3 bases are TGTGCCAGTAGGAGGCAGGGGACCGAAGCTTTCTTT. It encodes CASRRQGTEAFF.

This chain connects TRBV6-5 to TRBJ2-1, with 13 bases that match TRBD2. Trimming took 4 bases from V and 6 from J; bases not matched to a gene: 3. This CDR3 is built from 15 residues. CDR1 is MNHEY, CDR2 SVGAGI, per germline. The CDR3 DNA is TGTGCCAGCAGTTCGGGACTAGCGGGAACCAATGAGCAGTTCTTC. Protein: CASSSGLAGTNEQFF.

The V call is TRBV4-2, the J call TRBJ2-2; no clear D gene. The germline CDR1 and CDR2 sequences are LGHNA and YNFKEQ. The CDR3 runs 16 residues. Between the trimmed V and J ends, which lost 0 bases and 4 bases, there was a span of 12 bases. CDR3 in DNA: TGTGCCAGCAGCCAAGATCTGAAAATAGTCACCGGGGAGCTGTTTTTT. Protein sequence: CASSQDLKIVTGELFF.

The chain recombines TRBV11-1 with TRBJ2-3, with D maybe TRBD2 (5 bases). The germline V gene encodes CDR1 SGHAT and CDR2 FQDESV (reference sequence). The CDR3 runs to 16 residues. Trimming took 4 bases from V and 3 from J, leaving 17 bases between them. In DNA, the CDR3 is TGTGCCAGCAGCTGGATGACGGCCAGGAGGACAGATACGCAGTATTTT. This sequence encodes CASSWMTARRTDTQYF.

The genes are TRBV19 and TRBJ2-7; 7 bases are a match to TRBD1. Trimming took 1 base from V and 2 from J; bases not matched to a gene: 5. From germline, CDR1 is LNHDA and CDR2 SQIVND (reference sequence). The CDR3 runs 15 residues. Here the CDR3 reads CASSIGDRDTYEQYF. CDR3 nucleotides: TGTGCCAGTAGTATAGGGGACAGAGACACCTACGAGCAGTACTTC.

The chain recombines TRBV6-1 with TRBJ2-1; 14 nucleotides align to TRBD2. CDR1 and CDR2 from the germline V gene are MNHNS and SASEGT. Trimming took 0 bases from V and 6 from J; bases not matched to a gene: 4. The CDR3 consists of 17 residues. The CDR3 sequence is CASSEAPGTSGGNEQFF. In DNA, the CDR3 is TGTGCCAGCAGTGAAGCACCCGGGACTAGCGGGGGCAATGAGCAGTTCTTC.

The chain is built from TRBV4-3 and TRBJ2-2, with TRBD2 identical over 10 bases. With V trimmed by 4 bases and J by 7 bases, 12 bases remained unmatched. Per germline, CDR1 LGHNA and CDR2 YSLEER. This CDR3 has 17 amino acids. CDR3: CASSPGLAAPPGGELFF. CDR3 bases: TGCGCCAGCAGCCCCGGACTAGCGGCCCCACCGGGCGGGGAGCTGTTTTTT.

The chain carries TRBV9 and TRBJ2-3; possibly TRBD1 for D (6 bases). Trimming stripped 8 bases from V and 0 bases from J, with 13 bases between. Germline CDR1 SGDLS, CDR2 YYNGEE. The CDR3 length is 14 residues. DNA for the CDR3: TGTGCCAGTGGTGAGGGGGTAAGCACAGATACGCAGTATTTT. Its translation is CASGEGVSTDTQYF.

The chain is built from TRBV30 and TRBJ2-7; 8 nucleotides agree with TRBD1. Per germline, CDR1 GTSNPN and CDR2 SVGIG (reference sequence). The J segment lost 5 bases and the V segment lost 8 bases, leaving 5 bases of the junction unmatched. The CDR3 consists of 11 residues. CDR3 region: CAGRGRDEQYF. CDR3 coding DNA: TGTGCCGGCAGGGGGCGGGACGAGCAGTACTTC.

This clone was seen once. The CDR3 here is CASSFPAPGQGEEYQPQHF. CDR3 DNA sequence: TGTGCCAGCAGCTTCCCAGCTCCGGGACAGGGGGAAGAATATCAGCCCCAGCATTTT. The chain carries TRBV7-2 and TRBJ1-5; TRBD1 agrees at 11 bases. CDR1 and CDR2 (germline): SGHTA, FQGNSA. The CDR3 loop spans 19 amino acids. V lost 3 bases and J lost 5; bases outside the gene matches: 15.

This rearrangement joins TRBV9 to TRBJ2-7; 12 bases fit TRBD1. This CDR3 region has 22 residues. Germline CDR1 SGDLS, CDR2 YYNGEE. V was clipped by 4 bases and J by 6 bases; unmatched bases: 29. DNA for the CDR3: TGTGCCAGCAGCTCTGCCGAAGTACCCAACGCCGCAGGGACAGGGGGCCCCTGCGAGCAGTACTTC. Its protein product is CASSSAEVPNAAGTGGPCEQYF.

J is TRBJ1-2 and V is TRBV28; tentative D call: TRBD1 (6 bases). The length of the CDR3 is 13 residues. CDR1 and CDR2 from the germline V gene are MDHEN and SYDVKM. The V and J ends lost 4 bases and 2 bases respectively, with 8 bases between them. The CDR3 loop reads CASSSQGNYGYTF. CDR3 bases: TGTGCCAGCAGTTCCCAGGGGAACTATGGCTACACCTTC.

This chain links TRBV5-4 with TRBJ2-7; D might be TRBD2 (5 bases). CDR1 is SGHNT and CDR2 is YYREEE in the germline V gene (reference sequence). V lost 3 bases to trimming and J lost 2 bases, with 12 bases between them. This CDR3 has 14 residues. CDR3 coding DNA: TGTGCCAGCAGCTCCCCCTCGGGGACCTACGAGCAGTACTTC. The encoded protein is CASSSPSGTYEQYF.

The chain combines TRBV15 with TRBJ1-4; D is possibly TRBD1 (6 bases). Germline lookup yields CDR1 LNHNV and CDR2 YYDKDF (reference sequence). This CDR3 has 17 amino acids. The V gene lost 0 bases and the J gene lost 7 bases, with 18 bases spanning the gap. CDR3 sequence reads: CATSRDLRTGLREKLFF. Here the CDR3 DNA reads TGTGCCACCAGCAGAGACTTGCGAACAGGGCTTCGTGAAAAACTGTTTTTT. Full variable domain (missing parts from reference TRBV15 and TRBJ1-4): DAMVIQNPRYQVTQFGKPVTLSCSQTLNHNVMYWYQQKSSQAPKLLFHYYDKDFNNEADTPDNFQSRRPNTSFCFLDIRSPGLGDTAMYLCATSRDLRTGLREKLFFGSGTQLSVL.

This chain joins TRBV6-1 and TRBJ1-2, with 7 nucleotides matching TRBD1. Trimming removed 6 bases from V and 4 bases from J; junction bases left unmatched: 8. The germline gives CDR1 MNHNS, CDR2 SASEGT. The CDR3 consists of 14 residues. The chain's CDR3 is CASRAARGVYGYTF. CDR3 coding DNA: TGTGCCAGCAGGGCCGCCAGGGGGGTCTATGGCTACACCTTC.

The CDR3 sequence is CASILMGGGSYEQYF. The DNA of the CDR3 is TGTGCCAGCATCCTAATGGGGGGGGGCTCCTACGAGCAGTACTTC. The V call is TRBV6-1, the J call TRBJ2-7; 7 bases map to TRBD2. The CDR3 runs 15 residues. Trimming cost V 7 bases and J 0 bases; bases outside gene matches: 9. The V gene's germline CDR1 is MNHNS and CDR2 SASEGT.

The J gene is TRBJ2-3, the V gene TRBV19, with D uncertain. The V gene's germline CDR1 is LNHDA and CDR2 SQIVND (reference sequence). V was clipped by 4 bases and J by 1 base, with 12 bases between them. The CDR3 runs 15 residues. CDR3 region: CASSTAARCTDTQYF. The DNA of the CDR3 is TGTGCCAGTAGTACGGCGGCCCGATGCACAGATACGCAGTATTTT.

V and J are TRBV7-9 and TRBJ2-1; TRBD2 matches at 13 bases. This CDR3 comprises 15 residues. V lost 6 bases to trimming and J lost 5 bases; unmatched junction nucleotides: 4. The germline V gene has CDR1 SEHNR and CDR2 FQNEAQ (reference sequence). The CDR3 loop reads CASSSGTSGDNEQFF. The CDR3 region has the DNA TGTGCCAGCAGTTCCGGGACTAGCGGGGACAATGAGCAGTTCTTC.

This clone was seen a single time. Other DNA sequences from this sample encode an identical CDR3 as well. The V gene is TRBV5-6, the J gene TRBJ1-1; a weak D match, TRBD1 (6 bases). Germline CDR1 reads SGHDT; CDR2 reads YYEEEE. This CDR3 comprises 14 residues. Trimming pared 4 bases from V and 1 base from J, leaving 11 bases between. CDR3 nucleotides: TGTGCCAGCAGCCCGGTGGGGGCGAACACTGAAGCTTTCTTT. Translated, it gives CASSPVGANTEAFF. Full variable domain (remainder filled in from reference TRBV5-6 and TRBJ1-1): DAGVTQSPTHLIKTRGQQVTLRCSPKSGHDTVSWYQQALGQGPQFIFQYYEEEERQRGNFPDRFSGHQFPNYSSELNVNALLLGDSALYLCASSPVGANTEAFFGQGTRLTVV.

The chain recombines TRBV5-1 with TRBJ2-5; 8 bases align to TRBD1. Germline CDR1 and CDR2: SGHRS and YFSETQ. The CDR3 is 14 residues long. The V gene end was trimmed by 4 bases and the J gene end by 5 bases; junction bases not matched to a gene: 7. DNA for the CDR3: TGCGCCAGCAGCGACCTGACAGGGGAGGAGACCCAGTACTTC. Its protein product is CASSDLTGEETQYF.

This clone was counted only a few times. The chain combines TRBV18 with TRBJ2-7; D is possibly TRBD2 (5 bases). The CDR3 totals 14 residues. Germline V lookup: CDR1 KGHSH, CDR2 LQKENI. V lost 0 bases, J lost 2 bases, and 8 bases lay in between. CDR3 coding DNA: TGTGCCAGCTCACCACCGGCACTAGCCTACGAGCAGTACTTC. Protein product: CASSPPALAYEQYF.